This T cell receptor beta chain was recorded in a study of T cells after posttransplantation cyclophosphamide (dated by TCRdb to between 2015 and 2016). Turning to the overall study: Using TRB sequencing, the study followed how the T cell repertoire reconstituted after myeloablative bone marrow transplantation in which posttransplantation cyclophosphamide served as GVHD prophylaxis. Up to about 3 additional blood samples from 2 to 5.2 years after transplant were also TRB-sequenced in 3 patients, as was pretransplant blood from several patients. Because TRA and TRB clonality correlated tightly in roughly nine samples, later TCR analyses were limited to TRB. Samples from around 40 PTCy-treated patients and roughly 17 related bone marrow donors of those patients were subjected to antigen receptor sequencing. Public TRB sequences were searched against a database of over 3,600 sequences associated with responses to pathogens, tumor antigens, self-antigens and alloantigens. Blood from all 35 or so PTCy patients with 1-year posttransplant specimens was subjected to TRB sequencing.

The sample's treatment or condition label, in plain terms: high-dose cyclophosphamide on days +3 and +4 as single-agent GVHD prophylaxis. Patients in the PTCy group got busulfan and fludarabine conditioning, a marrow graft from a related or unrelated donor, and cyclophosphamide on days +3 and +4. The PTCy-treated patients were enrolled in a prospective multi-institutional clinical trial. Peripheral blood and bone marrow mononuclear cells were isolated by Ficoll-Hypaque density centrifugation and were cryopreserved. TRB sequencing was run on genomic DNA with either the immunoSEQ assay at survey resolution or the hsTCRB kit. The published analysis was carried out like this. The immunoSEQ software was used for initial read processing, and the LymphoSeq R package was used for repertoire analyses. Clonality was computed as 1 minus normalized Shannon entropy, and a Gini coefficient was also calculated for each TRB dataset. To infer phenotypes in unsorted samples, TRB sequences from sorted subsets of the recipient or donor were mapped onto the unsorted samples of the same recipient. TCRdb stores this immuneACCESS table with in-frame sequences only. Part of the clones is absent; in the studies checked, under half of the shortfall reflects unresolved V genes, and no reason is known for the rest. The DNA was the basis for D and trimming; V, J and clone size are from that table. For this sample, about 10,000 clones are listed, none of them singletons. 26% of the sample belongs to the ten largest clones.

V is pruned by 3 bases and J by 0 bases, leaving 0 bases of the junction without a gene match. From the cysteine up to the phenylalanine, the CDR3 has a length of 14 residues. The CDR3 DNA has 42 bases and is translated from base 1. The CDR1 and CDR2 encoded by the germline V gene are MDHEN and SYDVKM. This clone was seen at least ten times. Its antigen specificity is not known. Per-nucleotide qualities are absent, and no much larger clonotype sits a single base away. The study at large found these results: The TRB repertoires of T cells infiltrating skin or GI tract showed only limited overlap with the TRB repertoires of T cells in blood. Across the roughly 48 patients, TRB clonality was highly associated with recipient CMV seropositivity and CMV reactivation, and diversity with PTCy was similar to that in the CNI/methotrexate controls. At 1-2 months, donor-recipient similarity was low but rose over the first year, and the later blood repertoires were often dominated by donor CD8+ memory clones.

The source of this sequence is a female patient in her thirties or forties who received an allogeneic stem cell transplant from a related donor, was CMV-positive, and had no GVHD. After a transplant, some of the T cells may come from the graft donor. The source material was PBMCs, sampled after allogeneic stem cell transplant with posttransplant cyclophosphamide. The sequence joins TRBV28 to TRBJ1-1; TRBD1 matches 8 bases in the middle. The CDR3 loop reads CASSLTGVNTEAFF. The DNA sequence is given as TGTGCCAGCAGTTTGACAGGGGTGAACACTGAAGCTTTCTTT.